This TCR beta chain stems from a study of shared clonotypes between healthy human individuals. About the study: Researchers drew samples from two women and a few men aged 18 to 49.

Study results and limitations: Across subsets, estimated richness was generally greater for naive than for memory populations. Clonotype sharing across several donors was observed for around 5% of naive CD4 clonotypes.

CD45RO-negative, CCR7-selected cells formed the naive CD8 fraction, which excluded terminally differentiated effector memory CD45RA+ cells. With regard to this clone: Its antigen remains unknown.

CDR1 SNHLY and CDR2 FYNNEI come from the germline V gene. The CDR3 contains 15 residues. The ends lost 5 bases at V and 4 bases at J; junction bases unmatched: 7. The protocol was immunoSEQ multiplex PCR, while the TCRdb copy is restricted to in-frame clones and leaves out a portion. The data contain about 2.1 million clones, approximately 92% of them singletons. What was sequenced was naive CD8+ T cells from PBMCs. The chain is built from TRBV2 and TRBJ2-3; 9 bases agree with TRBD1. The source of this sequence is a man between 18 and 35 years old in good health. Some clones in this sample may be carry-over from other donors' samples. As DNA, the CDR3 is TGTGCCAGCAGTACCGGGACAGGGTGGTCAGATACGCAGTATTTT. Its protein is CASSTGTGWSDTQYF.